This TCR beta chain derives from a study of cytomegalovirus exposure and HLA in healthy donors. Study-wide findings and caveats: An analysis done earlier found most TCR beta V segments productive about 87% or about 30% of the time.

Concerning this clone: Its antigen remains unknown.

PCR involved 60 Vbeta and 13 Jbeta primers. The protocol was immunoSEQ multiplex PCR, while the TCRdb copy is restricted to in-frame clones and leaves out a portion. Seen here are about 100,000 clones, roughly 80% observed once, and the top ten hold more than 6%. CDR1 is SGHTA and CDR2 is FQGTGA in the germline V gene. Trimming at V came to 0 bases and at J to 4 bases, leaving 12 bases not matched to a gene. The CDR3 length is 18 residues. The sequenced sample consisted of PBMCs. This receptor was taken from a man between 40 and 49 years old in good health and CMV-seropositive. The chain is built from TRBV7-3 and TRBJ2-3, with 8 bases identical to TRBD2. The CDR3 DNA reads TGTGCCAGCAGCTTAACACAATCCCCGGGGGGGCACCCAGATACGCAGTATTTT. Amino acid sequence: CASSLTQSPGGHPDTQYF. The whole variable domain, filled in from reference TRBV7-3 and TRBJ2-3, reads GAGVSQTPSNKVTEKGKYVELRCDPISGHTALYWYRQSLGQGPEFLIYFQGTGAADDSGLPNDRFFAVRPEGSVSTLKIQRTERGDSAVYLCASSLTQSPGGHPDTQYFGPGTRLTVL.